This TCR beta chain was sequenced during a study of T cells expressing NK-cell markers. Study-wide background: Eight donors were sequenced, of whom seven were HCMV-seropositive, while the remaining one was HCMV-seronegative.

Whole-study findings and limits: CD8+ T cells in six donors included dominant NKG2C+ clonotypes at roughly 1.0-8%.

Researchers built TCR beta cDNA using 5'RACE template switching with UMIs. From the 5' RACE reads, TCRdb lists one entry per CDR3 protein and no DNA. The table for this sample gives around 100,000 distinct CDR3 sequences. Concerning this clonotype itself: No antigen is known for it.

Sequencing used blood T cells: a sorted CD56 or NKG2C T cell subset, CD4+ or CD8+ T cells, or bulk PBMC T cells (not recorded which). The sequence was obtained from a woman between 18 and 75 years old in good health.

CDR3 amino acids: CASSYSRTAFGELFF. The chain combines TRBV6-5 with TRBJ2-2. The CDR3 spans 15 residues. Germline CDR1 and CDR2: MNHEY and SVGAGI.